This is a list of T cell receptor beta chains from one sample in a study of T cells expressing NK-cell markers. After re-calling the 5' RACE reads, TCRdb lists one entry per CDR3 protein, DNA absent. This table holds 160,000 or so distinct CDR3 sequences. The sample taken for sequencing was blood T cells: a sorted CD56 or NKG2C T cell subset, CD4+ or CD8+ T cells, or bulk PBMC T cells (not recorded which). The receptors originated from a woman between 18 and 70 years old in good health. The CDR3 runs from the conserved cysteine through the conserved F or W.

TRBV12-3/TRBV12-4	TRBJ1-4	CASSPRREREKLFF
TRBV5-1	TRBJ1-3	CASSFGDGKNTIYF
TRBV7-9	TRBJ2-1	CASSHGQGASNEQFF
TRBV25-1	TRBJ1-5	CASSESGRGNQPQHF
TRBV6-5	TRBJ2-5	CASSYSQTQYF
TRBV7-8	TRBJ1-2	CASSSDHQGLGYTF
TRBV15	TRBJ1-6	CATSKGAWNSPLHF
TRBV20-1	TRBJ1-5	CSARAKVWDSDNQPQHF
TRBV5-1	TRBJ2-3	CASSSWTSGSADTQYF
TRBV5-6	TRBJ2-5	CASSLFGKGAEETQYF
TRBV27	TRBJ2-2	CASRLERRVTGELFF
TRBV5-1	TRBJ1-5	CASSSEGHQPQHF
TRBV11-2	TRBJ2-7	CASSLGFGRDYEQYF
TRBV24-1	TRBJ2-7	CATSREGRNEQYF
TRBV5-1	TRBJ2-2	CASSLALQITNTGELFF
TRBV29-1	TRBJ1-1	CSARTGTDTEAFF
TRBV20-1	TRBJ2-7	CSARTGTGRSEQYF
TRBV7-2	TRBJ2-7	CASSLAYPDPDPGEQYF
TRBV7-2	TRBJ1-3	CASSRGSGNTIYF
TRBV11-2	TRBJ2-3	CASSLGSSGGTNTQYF
TRBV7-2	TRBJ2-1	CASSLNWDIAYNEQFF
TRBV5-1	TRBJ2-1	CASSPGLAGPSEQFF
TRBV7-2	TRBJ2-1	CASRGGSGSNEQFF
TRBV18	TRBJ2-5	CASSPKTWDQETQYF
TRBV5-1	TRBJ2-3	CASSLRRGGKGDTQYF
TRBV20-1	TRBJ1-3	CSAQGFSGNTIYF
TRBV5-1	TRBJ2-3	CASSLVHGSTDTQYF
TRBV7-2	TRBJ2-7	CASSPGQGAWDEQYF
TRBV6-1	TRBJ1-1	CASSIRRSKLPMNTEAFF
TRBV2	TRBJ2-7	CASSGRDRDFEQYF
TRBV4-1	TRBJ2-3	CASSQSGGRSTDTQYF
TRBV12-3/TRBV12-4	TRBJ2-1	CASSSPSGGASYNEQFF
TRBV15	TRBJ2-3	CATSIRGGLDTQYF
TRBV3-1	TRBJ1-1	CASSLYPGTEAFF
TRBV7-3	TRBJ2-3	CASSLGTSTDTQYF
TRBV28	TRBJ1-4	CASSLPGQGSEKLFF
TRBV7-9	TRBJ2-3	CASSWVAASTDTQYF
TRBV2	TRBJ2-1	CASSELESSYNEQFF
TRBV28	TRBJ2-3	CASAESTDTQYF
TRBV20-1	TRBJ1-1	CSARDPTGIGTEAFF
TRBV20-1	TRBJ2-1	CSAPGTYNNEQFF
TRBV10-3	TRBJ2-1	CAIRGGAPDPSYNEQFF
TRBV5-1	TRBJ1-1	CASRSPMNTEAFF
TRBV6-5	TRBJ2-3	CASSLTSGGYTDTQYF